The T cell receptor (beta chain) described here comes from a study of identical twins. CDR1 SGHRS and CDR2 YFSETQ come from the germline V gene. The CDR3 consists of 16 residues. This clonotype appeared a few times. The germline gene is not matched at one end of the junction; a read error may be the cause. Healthy Caucasians made up all donors. TCRdb reprocessed the 5' RACE reads with MiXCR, giving one entry per CDR3 protein. Of roughly 1.6 million distinct CDR3 sequences listed, 25% to 35% were seen once; the top ten hold 0.25% to 0.3%. Sequencing input: cord blood. The chain couples TRBV5-1 to TRBJ1-1, with D possibly matching TRBD1 (6 bases). The sequence was collected from a newborn girl in good health. The DNA for the CDR3 is TGCGCCAGCAGTTTGGGGCACAGGGCTTGGGGAACTGAAGCTTTCTTT. Its protein is CASSLGHRAWGTEAFF.